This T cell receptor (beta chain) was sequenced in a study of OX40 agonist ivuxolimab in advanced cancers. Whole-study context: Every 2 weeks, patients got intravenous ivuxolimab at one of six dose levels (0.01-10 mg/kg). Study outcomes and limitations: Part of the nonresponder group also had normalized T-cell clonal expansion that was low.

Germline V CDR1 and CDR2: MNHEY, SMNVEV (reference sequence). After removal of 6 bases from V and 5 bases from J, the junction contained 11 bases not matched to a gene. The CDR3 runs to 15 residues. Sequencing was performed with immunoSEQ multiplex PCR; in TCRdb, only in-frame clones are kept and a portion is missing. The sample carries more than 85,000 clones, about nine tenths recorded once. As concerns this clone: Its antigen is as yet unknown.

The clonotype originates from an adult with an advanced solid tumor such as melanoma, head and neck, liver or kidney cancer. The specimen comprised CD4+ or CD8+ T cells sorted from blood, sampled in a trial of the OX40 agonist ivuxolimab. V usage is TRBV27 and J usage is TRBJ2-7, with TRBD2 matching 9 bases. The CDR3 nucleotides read TGTGCCAGCAGCACTGCGGGAGGGCCTATCCACGAGCAGTACTTC. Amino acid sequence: CASSTAGGPIHEQYF.